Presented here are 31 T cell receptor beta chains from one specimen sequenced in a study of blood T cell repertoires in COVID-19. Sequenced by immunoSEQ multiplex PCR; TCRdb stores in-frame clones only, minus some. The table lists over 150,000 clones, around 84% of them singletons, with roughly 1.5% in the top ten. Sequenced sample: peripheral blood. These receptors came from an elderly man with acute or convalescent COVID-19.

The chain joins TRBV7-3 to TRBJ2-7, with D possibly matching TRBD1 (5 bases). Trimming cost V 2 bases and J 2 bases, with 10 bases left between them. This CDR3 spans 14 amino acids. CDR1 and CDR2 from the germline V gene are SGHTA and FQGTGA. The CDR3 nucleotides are TGTGCCAGCAGCTTATCGGCAGGGCCCTACGAGCAGTACTTC. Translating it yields CASSLSAGPYEQYF.

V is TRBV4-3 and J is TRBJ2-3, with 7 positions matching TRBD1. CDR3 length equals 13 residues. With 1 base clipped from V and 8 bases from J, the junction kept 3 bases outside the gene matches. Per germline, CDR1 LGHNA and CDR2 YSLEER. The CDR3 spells CASSQVKGATQYF. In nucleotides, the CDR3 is TGCGCCAGCAGCCAAGTTAAGGGGGCTACGCAGTATTTT.

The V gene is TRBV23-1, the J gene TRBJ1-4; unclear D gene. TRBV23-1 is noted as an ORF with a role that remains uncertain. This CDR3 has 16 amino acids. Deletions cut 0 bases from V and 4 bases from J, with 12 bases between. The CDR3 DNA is TGCGCCAGCAGTCAATCGGAGGCAGGAGGTAATGAAAAACTGTTTTTT. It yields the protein CASSQSEAGGNEKLFF.

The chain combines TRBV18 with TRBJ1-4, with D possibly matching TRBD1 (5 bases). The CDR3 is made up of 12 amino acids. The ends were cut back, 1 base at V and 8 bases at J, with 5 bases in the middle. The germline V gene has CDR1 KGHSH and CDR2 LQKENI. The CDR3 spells CASSPQGEKLFF. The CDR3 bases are TGTGCCAGCTCACCACAGGGGGAAAAACTGTTTTTT.

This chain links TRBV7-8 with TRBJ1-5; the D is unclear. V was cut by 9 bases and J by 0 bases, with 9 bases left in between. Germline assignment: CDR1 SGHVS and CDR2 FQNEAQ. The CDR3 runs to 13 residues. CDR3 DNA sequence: TGTGCCAGTGCCGGGGATAGCAATCAGCCCCAGCATTTT. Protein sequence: CASAGDSNQPQHF.

CDR3 DNA: TGTGCCATCGGGGACAGGGGCACAGATACGCAGTATTTT. Translation: CAIGDRGTDTQYF. The rearrangement uses TRBV10-3 and TRBJ2-3, with 9 positions matching TRBD1. The germline V gene has CDR1 ENHRY and CDR2 SYGVKD. This CDR3 is 13 amino acids long. V was pared by 8 bases and J by 1 base, with 1 base of the junction left unmatched.

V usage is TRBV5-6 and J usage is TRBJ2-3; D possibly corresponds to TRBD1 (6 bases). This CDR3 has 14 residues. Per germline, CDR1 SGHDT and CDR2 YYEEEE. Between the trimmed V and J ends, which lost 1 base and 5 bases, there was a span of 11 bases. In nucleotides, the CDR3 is TGTGCCAGCAGCTTGCGGGTCAGGGGAGATACGCAGTATTTT. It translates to CASSLRVRGDTQYF.

CDR3 nucleotides: TGTGCCAGCAGCTTGGGGCTAGCGGGGGGAGTGGGGCAGTTCTTC. Translated, it gives CASSLGLAGGVGQFF. J is TRBJ2-1 and V is TRBV5-4, with 11 bases lining up with TRBD2. CDR3 length: 15 residues. Germline CDR1 is SGHNT and CDR2 is YYREEE (reference sequence). Unmatched junction bases numbered 8, after V lost 0 bases and J lost 12 bases.

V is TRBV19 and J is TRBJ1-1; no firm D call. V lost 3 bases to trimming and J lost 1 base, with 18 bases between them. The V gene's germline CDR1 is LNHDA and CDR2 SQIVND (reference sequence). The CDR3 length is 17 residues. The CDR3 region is CASSIWPTPGGNTEAFF. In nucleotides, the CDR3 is TGTGCCAGTAGTATTTGGCCAACTCCCGGCGGGAACACTGAAGCTTTCTTT.

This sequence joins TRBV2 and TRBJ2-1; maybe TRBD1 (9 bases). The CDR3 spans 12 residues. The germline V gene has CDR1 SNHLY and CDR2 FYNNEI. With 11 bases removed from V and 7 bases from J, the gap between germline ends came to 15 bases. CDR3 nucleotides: TGTGCCTCGGGGGGGACAGGGAATGAGCAGTTCTTC. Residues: CASGGTGNEQFF.

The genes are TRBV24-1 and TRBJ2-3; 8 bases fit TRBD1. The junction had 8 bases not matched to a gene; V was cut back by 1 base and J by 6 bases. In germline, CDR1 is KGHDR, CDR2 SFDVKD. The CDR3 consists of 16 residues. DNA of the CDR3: TGTGCCACCAGTGATTTCGTCGGACAGGGTGAGGATACGCAGTATTTT. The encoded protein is CATSDFVGQGEDTQYF.

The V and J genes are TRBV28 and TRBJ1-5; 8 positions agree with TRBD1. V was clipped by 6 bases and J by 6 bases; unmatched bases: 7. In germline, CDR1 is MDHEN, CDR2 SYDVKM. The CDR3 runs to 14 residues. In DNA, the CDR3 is TGTGCCAGCAGGTCAGGGGGCGACGTTCAGCCCCAGCATTTT. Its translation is CASRSGGDVQPQHF.

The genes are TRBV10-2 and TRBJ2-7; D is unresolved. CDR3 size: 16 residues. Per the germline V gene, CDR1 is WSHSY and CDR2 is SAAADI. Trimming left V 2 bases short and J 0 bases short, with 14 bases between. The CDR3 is CASSETSPRSSYEQYV. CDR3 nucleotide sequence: TGCGCCAGCAGTGAGACGTCACCTAGGAGCTCCTACGAGCAGTACGTC.

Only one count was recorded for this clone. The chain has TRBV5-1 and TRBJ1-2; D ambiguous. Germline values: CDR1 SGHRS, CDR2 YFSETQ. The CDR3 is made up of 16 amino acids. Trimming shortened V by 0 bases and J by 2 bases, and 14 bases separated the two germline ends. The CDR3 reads CASSLEGRPGNYGYTF. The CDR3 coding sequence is TGCGCCAGCAGCTTGGAGGGCAGACCGGGGAACTATGGCTACACCTTC. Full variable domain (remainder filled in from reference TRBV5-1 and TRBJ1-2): KAGVTQTPRYLIKTRGQQVTLSCSPISGHRSVSWYQQTPGQGLQFLFEYFSETQRNKGNFPGRFSGRQFSNSRSEMNVSTLELGDSALYLCASSLEGRPGNYGYTFGSGTRLTVV.

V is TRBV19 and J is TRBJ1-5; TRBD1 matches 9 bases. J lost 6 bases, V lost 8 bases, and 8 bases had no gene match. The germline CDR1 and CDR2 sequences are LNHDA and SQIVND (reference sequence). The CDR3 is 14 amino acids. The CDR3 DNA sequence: TGTGCCAGTCTATCGACAGGGGGGTTTCAGCCCCAGCATTTT. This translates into CASLSTGGFQPQHF.

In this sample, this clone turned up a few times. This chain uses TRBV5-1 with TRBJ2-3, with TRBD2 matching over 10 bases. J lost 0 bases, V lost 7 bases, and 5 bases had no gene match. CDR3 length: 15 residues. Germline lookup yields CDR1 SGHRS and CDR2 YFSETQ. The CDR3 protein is CASLSGGYSTDTQYF. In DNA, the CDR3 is TGCGCCAGCCTTAGCGGGGGGTATAGCACAGATACGCAGTATTTT.

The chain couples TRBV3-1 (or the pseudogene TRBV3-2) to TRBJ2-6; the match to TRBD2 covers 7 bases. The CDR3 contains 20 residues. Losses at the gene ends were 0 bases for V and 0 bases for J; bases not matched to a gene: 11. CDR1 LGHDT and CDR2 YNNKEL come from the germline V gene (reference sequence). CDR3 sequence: CASSQDRGGVSFSGANVLTF. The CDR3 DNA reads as TGTGCCAGCAGCCAAGATCGGGGAGGGGTAAGCTTCTCTGGGGCCAACGTCCTGACTTTC.

The CDR3 DNA reads as TGCGCCAGCAGCCTAGTGGCGGACACCGGGGAGCTGTTTTTT. Translation: CASSLVADTGELFF. J is TRBJ2-2 and V is TRBV4-3; unclear D gene. Germline V gene data show CDR1 as LGHNA and CDR2 as YSLEER. V lost 4 bases and J lost 3, with 9 bases in between. The CDR3 is 14 amino acids.

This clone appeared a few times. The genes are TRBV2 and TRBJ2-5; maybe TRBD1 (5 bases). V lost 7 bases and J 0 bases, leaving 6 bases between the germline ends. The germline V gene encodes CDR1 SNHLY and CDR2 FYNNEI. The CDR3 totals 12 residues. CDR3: CASNRNQETQYF. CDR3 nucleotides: TGTGCCAGCAACAGGAACCAAGAGACCCAGTACTTC.

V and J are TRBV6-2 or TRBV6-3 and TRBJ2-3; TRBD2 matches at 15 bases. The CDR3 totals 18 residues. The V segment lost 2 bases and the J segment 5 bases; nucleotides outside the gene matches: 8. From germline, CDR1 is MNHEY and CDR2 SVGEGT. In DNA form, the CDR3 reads TGTGCCAGCAGTTACGGGACTAGCGGGGGGCGTGGACGAGATACGCAGTATTTT. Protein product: CASSYGTSGGRGRDTQYF.

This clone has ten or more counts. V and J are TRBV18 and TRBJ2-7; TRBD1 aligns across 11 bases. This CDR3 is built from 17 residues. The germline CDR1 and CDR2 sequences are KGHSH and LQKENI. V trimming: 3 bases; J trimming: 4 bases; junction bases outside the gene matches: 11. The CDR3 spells CASSPLPPGTGGYEQYF. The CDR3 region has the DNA TGTGCCAGCTCACCGCTTCCTCCGGGGACAGGGGGTTACGAGCAGTACTTC.

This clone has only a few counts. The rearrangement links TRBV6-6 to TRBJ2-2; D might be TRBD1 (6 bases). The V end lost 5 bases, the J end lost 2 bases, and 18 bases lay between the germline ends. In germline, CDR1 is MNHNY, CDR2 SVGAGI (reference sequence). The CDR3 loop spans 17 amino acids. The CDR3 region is CASSPTTGTVNTGELFF. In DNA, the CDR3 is TGTGCCAGCAGTCCCACAACAGGGACGGTCAACACCGGGGAGCTGTTTTTT.

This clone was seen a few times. CDR3 sequence (DNA): TGCAGCGTCAGACAGTCCCACTCTGGAAACACCATATATTTT. Its translation: CSVRQSHSGNTIYF. The chain has TRBV29-1 and TRBJ1-3; D is possibly TRBD1 (5 bases). The germline V and J ends were trimmed by 6 bases and 0 bases, with 12 bases remaining between them. The CDR3 is made up of 14 amino acids. Germline-derived CDR1 and CDR2 are SQVTM and ANQGSEA. Supplemented by reference TRBV29-1 and TRBJ1-3, the full variable domain reads SAVISQKPSRDICQRGTSLTIQCQVDSQVTMMFWYRQQPGQSLTLIATANQGSEATYESGFVIDKFPISRPNLTFSTLTVSNMSPEDSSIYLCSVRQSHSGNTIYFGEGSWLTVV.

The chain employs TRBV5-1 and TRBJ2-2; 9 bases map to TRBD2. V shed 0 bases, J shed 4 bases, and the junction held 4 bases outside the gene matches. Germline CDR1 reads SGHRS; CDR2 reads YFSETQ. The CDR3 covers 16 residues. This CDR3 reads CASSLVGGGATGELFF. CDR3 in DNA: TGCGCCAGCAGCTTGGTCGGCGGGGGGGCCACCGGGGAGCTGTTTTTT.

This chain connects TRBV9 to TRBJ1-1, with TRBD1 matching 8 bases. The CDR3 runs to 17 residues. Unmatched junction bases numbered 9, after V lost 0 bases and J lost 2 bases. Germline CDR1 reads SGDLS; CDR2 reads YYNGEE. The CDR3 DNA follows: TGTGCCAGCAGCGTAGGGGGGTCAGGGGGCATTAACACTGAAGCTTTCTTT. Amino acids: CASSVGGSGGINTEAFF. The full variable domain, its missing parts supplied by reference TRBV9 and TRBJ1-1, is DSGVTQTPKHLITATGQRVTLRCSPRSGDLSVYWYQQSLDQGLQFLIQYYNGEERAKGNILERFSAQQFPDLHSELNLSSLELGDSALYFCASSVGGSGGINTEAFFGQGTRLTVV.

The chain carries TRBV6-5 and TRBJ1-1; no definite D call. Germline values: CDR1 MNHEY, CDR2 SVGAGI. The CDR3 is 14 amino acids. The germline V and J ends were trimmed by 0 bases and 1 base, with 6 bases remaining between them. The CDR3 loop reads CASSYSRRNTEAFF. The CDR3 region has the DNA TGTGCCAGCAGTTACTCCAGGCGGAACACTGAAGCTTTCTTT.

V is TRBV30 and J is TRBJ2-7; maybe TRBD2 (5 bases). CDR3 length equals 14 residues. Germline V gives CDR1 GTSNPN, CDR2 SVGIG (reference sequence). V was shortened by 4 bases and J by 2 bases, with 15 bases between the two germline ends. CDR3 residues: CAWNGGALTYEQYF. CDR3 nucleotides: TGTGCCTGGAACGGAGGTGCCCTTACCTACGAGCAGTACTTC.

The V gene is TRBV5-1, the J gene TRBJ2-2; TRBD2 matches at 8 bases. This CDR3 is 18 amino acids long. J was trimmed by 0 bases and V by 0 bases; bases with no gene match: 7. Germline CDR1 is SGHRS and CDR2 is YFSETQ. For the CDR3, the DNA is TGCGCCAGCAGCTTGGCCGGAGCGGGGGACACGAACACCGGGGAGCTGTTTTTT. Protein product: CASSLAGAGDTNTGELFF.

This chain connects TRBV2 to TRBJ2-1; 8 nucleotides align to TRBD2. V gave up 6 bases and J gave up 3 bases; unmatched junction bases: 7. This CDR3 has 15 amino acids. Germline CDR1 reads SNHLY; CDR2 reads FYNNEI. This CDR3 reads CASSGTRSNYNEQFF. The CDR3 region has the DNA TGTGCCAGCAGCGGGACTAGATCGAACTACAATGAGCAGTTCTTC. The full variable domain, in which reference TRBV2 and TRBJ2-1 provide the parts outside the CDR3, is EPEVTQTPSHQVTQMGQEVILRCVPISNHLYFYWYRQILGQKVEFLVSFYNNEISEKSEIFDDQFSVERPDGSNFTLKIRSTKLEDSAMYFCASSGTRSNYNEQFFGPGTRLTVL.

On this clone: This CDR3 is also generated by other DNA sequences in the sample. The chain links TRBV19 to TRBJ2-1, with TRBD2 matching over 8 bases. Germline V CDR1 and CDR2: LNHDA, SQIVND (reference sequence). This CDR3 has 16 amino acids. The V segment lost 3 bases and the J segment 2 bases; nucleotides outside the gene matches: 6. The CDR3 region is CASSISGGGPYNEQFF. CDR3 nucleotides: TGTGCCAGTAGTATTTCCGGGGGGGGCCCCTACAATGAGCAGTTCTTC.

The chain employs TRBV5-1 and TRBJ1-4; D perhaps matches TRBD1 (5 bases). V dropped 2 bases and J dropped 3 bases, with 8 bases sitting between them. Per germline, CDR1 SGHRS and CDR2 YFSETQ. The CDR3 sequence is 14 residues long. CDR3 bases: TGCGCCAGCAGCTTCGACAGACCTAATGAAAAACTGTTTTTT. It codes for CASSFDRPNEKLFF.